Shown below are 3 T cell receptor beta chains from a single sample sequenced in a study of cytomegalovirus exposure and HLA in healthy donors. PCR primers comprised 60 Vbeta and 13 Jbeta primers. Assay used: immunoSEQ multiplex PCR; TCRdb lists only in-frame clones, some missing. The data show roughly 150,000 clones, 65% to 80% seen once. Sequenced sample: PBMCs. The receptors originated from a woman between 40 and 55 years old in good health and CMV-seronegative.

This chain uses TRBV5-1 with TRBJ2-1; 9 bases fit TRBD1. Germline V lookup: CDR1 SGHRS, CDR2 YFSETQ. V lost 4 bases to trimming and J lost 6 bases; unmatched junction nucleotides: 5. The CDR3 spans 14 residues. The CDR3 nucleotides read TGCGCCAGCAGCGCGGGGACAGGGATCAATGAGCAGTTCTTC. Its translation is CASSAGTGINEQFF.

The V and J genes are TRBV6-6 and TRBJ2-3; D may be TRBD2 (5 bases). This CDR3 has 16 amino acids. V was trimmed by 0 bases and J by 0 bases, leaving 10 bases between them. Germline V CDR1 and CDR2: MNHNY, SVGAGI (reference sequence). CDR3 residues: CASSYSPEGSTDTQYF. The CDR3 DNA reads TGTGCCAGCAGTTACTCGCCCGAGGGTAGCACAGATACGCAGTATTTT.

The chain uses TRBV29-1 and TRBJ2-1; 9 bases are a match to TRBD1. The CDR3 extends over 18 amino acids. Germline V gives CDR1 SQVTM, CDR2 ANQGSEA. Trimming at V came to 6 bases and at J to 4 bases, leaving 19 bases not matched to a gene. CDR3 amino acids: CSVGIPLTGTGYYNEQFF. The CDR3, as DNA: TGCAGCGTGGGTATACCCTTGACCGGGACAGGGTATTACAATGAGCAGTTCTTC.